The rows below give T cell receptor beta chains drawn from one sample of a study of identical twins. TCRdb called the 5' RACE reads again in MiXCR, with one record for every CDR3 protein. The table includes some 570,000 distinct CDR3 sequences, approximately 20% detected once. Separately, the same data were catalogued under a study of yellow fever vaccine responses in identical twins.

Sequencing input: CD4+ T cells sorted from blood. These receptors originate from a woman aged 18-29 years in good health. Each CDR3 is given with its conserved first and last residue. D genes are given only for firm matches. The size of a clone is reported for some rows only, either as once, few or many, or as a class for expanded clones.

d_call j_call clone_size v_call cdr3_nt cdr3_aa
NA TRBJ1-1 NA TRBV20-1 TGCAGTGCTCCGACAGGCAGGAACACTGAAGCTTTCTTT CSAPTGRNTEAFF
TRBD1 TRBJ2-2 few TRBV28 TGTGCCAGCAGTCTAGGGACAGGGAGGACCGGGGAGCTGTTTTTT CASSLGTGRTGELFF
NA TRBJ1-5 few TRBV20-1 TGCAGTACCACTCGGGACACCCGACCTAATCAGCCCCAGCATTTT CSTTRDTRPNQPQHF
TRBD2 TRBJ2-1 few TRBV6-2/TRBV6-3 TGTGCCAGCAGTTACATCCCGGTTTGGGGACTAGCGGGTTATAAAGATGAGCAGTTCTTC CASSYIPVWGLAGYKDEQFF
NA TRBJ2-1 few TRBV3-1 TGTGCCAGCAGCCAAATCGCGCGGGACGAGCAGTTCTTC CASSQIARDEQFF
TRBD2 TRBJ2-1 NA TRBV7-3 TGTGCCAGCAGCTTATATGGGACTAGCGGTACATTCGGACTGAATGAGCAGTTCTTC CASSLYGTSGTFGLNEQFF
NA TRBJ2-3 NA TRBV10-1 TGCGCCACCCAACTCGGATATACGCAGTATTTT CATQLGYTQYF
TRBD2 TRBJ2-1 NA TRBV20-1 TGCAGTGCTAGTAAAGTTGGCGGGAGCTCCTACAATGAGCAGTTCTTC CSASKVGGSSYNEQFF
NA TRBJ2-2 NA TRBV27 TGTGCCAGCAGTTTCCGGGAAGGGTACGCCGGGGAGCTGTTTTTT CASSFREGYAGELFF
NA TRBJ1-6 few TRBV6-5 TGTGTCAGCAGTTACGGTATCACTAGCACCCTCCACTTT CVSSYGITSTLHF
TRBD2 TRBJ2-5 few TRBV4-1 TGCGCCAGCAGCTATTTGCTCGGGACTACCCAAGAGACCCAGTACTTC CASSYLLGTTQETQYF
NA TRBJ2-3 NA TRBV25-1 TGTGCCAGCAGTGAGGGTGGCGGCACAGATACGCAGTATTTT CASSEGGGTDTQYF
TRBD1 TRBJ2-1 NA TRBV7-9 TGTGCCAGCAGCTTGGGGACAGGGTTGGTCAATGAGCAGTTCTTC CASSLGTGLVNEQFF
NA TRBJ2-5 few TRBV20-1 TGCAGTGCTAGAGATCTGGCTCGCCAAGAGACCCAGTACTTC CSARDLARQETQYF
TRBD2 TRBJ2-3 NA TRBV4-1 TGCGCCAGCAGCCAAGTCTGGCTAGCGGGAGCGGGGACAGATACGCAGTATTTT CASSQVWLAGAGTDTQYF
TRBD2 TRBJ2-1 many TRBV25-1 TGTGCCAGCAGGGATAGCGGGGATTATAATGAGCAGTTCTTC CASRDSGDYNEQFF
NA TRBJ2-5 few TRBV6-2/TRBV6-3 TGTGCCAGCAGTTATTGGGAGACCCAGTACTTC CASSYWETQYF
NA TRBJ2-1 NA TRBV7-2 TGTGCCAGCAGCTTAGGGGGGGCCCGGGGGGATGAGCAGTTCTTC CASSLGGARGDEQFF
NA TRBJ2-1 few TRBV27 TGTGCCAGCACTCAAGACAGACTCAATGAGCAGTTCTTC CASTQDRLNEQFF
TRBD1 TRBJ1-3 few TRBV12-3/TRBV12-4 TGTGCCAGCAGTTTTGGAGTGACAGGGTTCGGAAACACCATATATTTT CASSFGVTGFGNTIYF
NA TRBJ2-1 many TRBV2 TGTGCCAGCAGTGAAGCTCTGTCCGGTGGGGATGAGCAGTTCTTC CASSEALSGGDEQFF
NA TRBJ2-2 NA TRBV28 TGTGCCAGCAGTTTTGGCAGGGCGGGCACCGGGGAGCTGTTTTTT CASSFGRAGTGELFF
NA TRBJ2-2 once TRBV5-1 TGCGCCAGCAGCTTGGGGGCTAGCGATAGTGTCGGGGAGCTGTTTTTT CASSLGASDSVGELFF
TRBD1 TRBJ2-7 NA TRBV12-3/TRBV12-4 TGTACCAGCAGTTTAGTAGGGACAGTGGAGCTGGTAAAACCCTACGAGCAGTACTTC CTSSLVGTVELVKPYEQYF
NA TRBJ1-2 few TRBV28 TGTGCCAGCAGTTTGCTTCAAGAGGGCTACACCTTC CASSLLQEGYTF
TRBD1 TRBJ1-1 few TRBV11-2 TGTGCCAGCAGCTTGGTAACAGGGGGGAGGACTGAAGCTTTCTTT CASSLVTGGRTEAFF
NA TRBJ2-1 NA TRBV6-5 TGTGCCAGCAGCTCCTCACCGGGGAGGGACAGGTACAATGAGCAGTTCTTC CASSSSPGRDRYNEQFF
NA TRBJ2-7 NA TRBV19 TGTGCCAGTAGTACCAACACAGGGCTTTACTCCTACGAGCAGTACTTC CASSTNTGLYSYEQYF
NA TRBJ2-3 NA TRBV2 TGTGCCAGCACCCAAGCCGGGACTCTACAGTATTTT CASTQAGTLQYF
NA TRBJ1-1 few TRBV3-1 TGTGCCAGCAGCCCCACGGGTCTCATGAACACTGAAGCTTTCTTT CASSPTGLMNTEAFF
NA TRBJ2-5 NA TRBV2 TGTGCCAGCAGTGAAGGACCCATGATGATTGAGACCCAGTACTTC CASSEGPMMIETQYF
TRBD1 TRBJ2-1 NA TRBV20-1 TGCAGTGCTCAGGACAGGGCTAACAATGAGCAGTTCTTC CSAQDRANNEQFF
TRBD2 TRBJ2-1 NA TRBV6-5 TGTGCCAGCAGTTATGGAGTAGCGGGAGGAGACGAGCAGTTCTTC CASSYGVAGGDEQFF
NA TRBJ2-5 few TRBV10-2 TGCGCCAGCAGTGCGGACCGACTATTCGAGACCCAGTACTTC CASSADRLFETQYF
TRBD2 TRBJ2-1 few TRBV29-1 TGCAGCGTTCCGGGACTAGCGGGAGATGAGCAGTTCTTC CSVPGLAGDEQFF
NA TRBJ2-7 few TRBV10-3 TGTGCCATCAGTGATGATGGGGGAGAGTTGCGCGAGCAGTACTTC CAISDDGGELREQYF
TRBD1 TRBJ2-1 NA TRBV20-1 TGCAGTGCTATCCAACCGGGACAGGGGAACAATGAGCAGTTCTTC CSAIQPGQGNNEQFF
TRBD1 TRBJ2-7 NA TRBV18 TGTGCCAGCTCGACAGGGTTCTACGAGCAGTACTTC CASSTGFYEQYF
TRBD2 TRBJ2-1 NA TRBV6-5 TGTGCCAGCAGTTACCTTCCTAGCGGGGATTACAATGAGCAGTTCTTC CASSYLPSGDYNEQFF
TRBD2 TRBJ2-7 NA TRBV4-1 TGCGCCAGCAGCCAAGGGGGCGGGAGGCCCTACGAGCAGTACTTC CASSQGGGRPYEQYF
NA TRBJ1-1 NA TRBV15 TGTGCCACCAGCAGAGTGGAGCGCACTGAAGCTTTCTTT CATSRVERTEAFF
NA TRBJ2-5 NA TRBV24-1 TGTGCCACCAGTGGAACAGATACTCAAGAGACCCAGTACTTC CATSGTDTQETQYF
NA TRBJ2-1 NA TRBV28 TGTGCCAGCAGTTTAAGGGGTGGGGGGACGGATGAGCAGTTCTTC CASSLRGGGTDEQFF
NA TRBJ1-4 few TRBV3-1 TGTGCCAGCAGCCCGACGGCCGGGCACTTCAAACTGTTTTTT CASSPTAGHFKLFF
NA TRBJ2-2 few TRBV29-1 TGCAGCGTTTTTGCAGATACCGGGGAGCTGTTTTTT CSVFADTGELFF
NA TRBJ2-1 NA TRBV11-2 TGTGCCAGCAGCTTAGAGCCTCAGCGGGCGGAGCAGTTCTTC CASSLEPQRAEQFF
NA TRBJ1-5 many TRBV12-3/TRBV12-4 TGTGCCAGCAGCAAGCAGGGACAACTTAATCAGCCCCAGCATTTT CASSKQGQLNQPQHF
TRBD2 TRBJ2-1 NA TRBV20-1 TGCAGTGCCATCGGGACTAGCGGGGGCGGAAGGCAGTTCTTC CSAIGTSGGGRQFF
NA TRBJ2-1 NA TRBV7-9 TGTGCCAGCAGCCCATCGATCGGTTTAATGAACAATGAGCAGTTCTTC CASSPSIGLMNNEQFF
TRBD2 TRBJ2-3 NA TRBV6-5 TGTGCCAGCAGTTACAGGCCTAGCGGGATGCGGGAGGATACGCAGTATTTT CASSYRPSGMREDTQYF
NA TRBJ2-1 few TRBV4-2 TGTGCCAGCAGCCAAGATGTAAAGGTTAGAGGCAATGAGCAGTTCTTC CASSQDVKVRGNEQFF